This TCR beta chain was captured by sequencing in a study of T cell responses to AZD1222 COVID-19 vaccine. TCRdb keeps only in-frame clones here, not all; method: immunoSEQ multiplex PCR. The table includes about 130,000 clones, roughly 91% detected once. Study results and limitations: Spike regions recognized by vaccine-associated CD4 TCRs spanned the protein, led by 160-218 and 743-854.

After removal of 1 base from V and 2 bases from J, the junction contained 9 bases not matched to a gene. CDR1 and CDR2 from the germline V gene are SGHAT and FQNNGV. The CDR3 has 17 residues. For this clone: Its antigen is as yet unknown.

The chain recombines TRBV11-2 with TRBJ2-3; 7 nucleotides match TRBD2. Sequences were derived from peripheral blood, sampled on day 0 of MenACWY control vaccination. The origin of this receptor is an adult in good health. In DNA form, the CDR3 reads TGTGCCAGCAGCTTAGCTGTGGGGGGGACCTACACAGATACGCAGTATTTT. This translates into CASSLAVGGTYTDTQYF.